Below, one T cell receptor (beta chain) is given with its context. Germline CDR1 ENHRY, CDR2 SYGVKD. This CDR3 has 13 residues. V was clipped by 7 bases and J by 2 bases, with 9 bases between them. This record comes from a study of blood T cell repertoires in COVID-19. Profiling relied on immunoSEQ multiplex PCR, and the TCRdb table lists in-frame clones only, not all of them. The profile shows fewer than 300,000 clones, over 70% of them singletons. This chain uses TRBV10-3 with TRBJ2-1, with a tentative D call TRBD2 (6 bases). This TCR came from an elderly man with acute or convalescent COVID-19. The material sequenced was peripheral blood. The chain's CDR3 is CAINGGTYNEQFF. The CDR3 DNA is TGTGCCATCAACGGAGGGACCTACAATGAGCAGTTCTTC.